This T cell receptor beta chain originates from a study of Ad26.COV2.S vaccination and SARS-CoV-2 variants. Described treatment: roughly 20 received Ad26.COV2.S at low or high dose, single or two shots; 5 received placebo; per-sample allocation not given. All samples were drawn on day 63, counting from the first vaccine or placebo injection. V lost 1 base, J lost 2 bases, and 11 bases lay in between. The CDR3 covers 15 residues. CDR1 is SGHDN and CDR2 is FVKESK in the germline V gene. General observations from the study: Breadth and depth estimates from TCRs may understate total T cell responses. Vaccinated individuals (as opposed to placebo recipients) had higher spike-specific TCR breadth. Vaccine and placebo recipients had comparable breadth of non-spike TCRs.

With regard to this clone: Its target is unknown.

TCRdb keeps only in-frame clones here, not all; method: immunoSEQ multiplex PCR. There are 450,000 to 550,000 clones in the sample; approximately 90% occur only once, and 1.7% lies in the top ten. The V and J genes are TRBV14 and TRBJ2-5, with D possibly being TRBD1 (5 bases). The sequence derives from a person between 18 and 65 years old who received the Ad26.COV2.S COVID-19 vaccine or a placebo. Sequencing was performed on peripheral blood, taken in a trial of Ad26.COV2.S vaccine versus placebo. DNA of the CDR3: TGTGCCAGCAGCCAAGTAGGGGCTCGGCAAGAGACCCAGTACTTC. It specifies CASSQVGARQETQYF.